This T cell receptor beta chain appears in the sequencing data of a study of blood T cells in healthy people across ages. Study as a whole: Template switching picked up about one barcoded beta molecule for each two T cells.

The table lists this clonotype with a few counts. Its target is unknown. Isolation per sample recovered at least 6 million PBMCs. Trimming left V 6 bases short and J 6 bases short, with 11 bases between. The CDR3 contains 13 residues. Combining a sample-barcoded 5' primer with a J-beta primer mix, a second PCR ran for 7 to 11 cycles. TCRdb called the 5' RACE reads again in MiXCR, with one record for every CDR3 protein. The sample consists of 1.5 million to 2 million distinct CDR3 sequences, roughly 27% of them appearing once. General study points: Relative to aged donors, long-lived donors carried more naive CD4+ cells and displayed higher diversity.

The source is a woman aged 30 to 39 in good health. The chain recombines TRBV12-3 or TRBV12-4 with TRBJ1-4, with unresolved D. Sequencing was performed on blood. CDR3 bases: TGTGCCAGCAGCCGTGGGGTGGATGAAAAACTGTTTTTT. Encoded protein: CASSRGVDEKLFF.